This T cell receptor (beta chain) derives from a study of identical twins. Points from the study as a whole: Cord blood beta clonotypes present at high abundance carried fewer insertions; no such pattern appeared in memory repertoires.

This CDR3 comprises 14 residues. Trimming cost V 5 bases and J 4 bases; bases outside gene matches: 4. In regard to this clonotype: Antigen unknown.

One entry per CDR3 protein results from TCRdb running MiXCR on the 5' RACE reads. The data hold hundreds of thousands of distinct CDR3 sequences, with 18% observed a single time. This same sample was also part of a study on T cells expressing NK-cell markers. As that report states: The contribution of dominant NKG2C+ clonotypes to CD8+ T cells in a handful of donors was 1.0-7.0%. It is unclear if expanded NKG2C-expressing clones target HCMV antigens.

This sequence was found in a woman aged 18-29 years in good health. This chain uses TRBV12-3 or TRBV12-4 with TRBJ2-3; the match to TRBD2 covers 9 bases. Sequenced sample: PBMCs. The CDR3 is CASSLSGGSDTQYF. The CDR3 DNA is TGTGCCAGCAGTCTGAGCGGGGGGTCAGATACGCAGTATTTT.